This TCR beta chain came from a study of CD8 T cells in Susac syndrome. Study outcomes and limitations: As acknowledged by the study, its TCR sequencing and HLA analysis included a relatively small number of individuals.

After extraction with the RNeasy kit, 0.5 to 1 ug of the RNA was reverse transcribed using random hexamers. The method of amplification for TCR beta CDR3 was immunoSEQ multiplex PCR, covering 54 Vbeta and 13 Jbeta. TCRdb called the immunoSEQ multiplex PCR reads again in MiXCR, with one record for every CDR3 protein. The profile shows 200,000 to 250,000 distinct CDR3 sequences, roughly 92% of them singletons. The multiple sclerosis controls were treatment-naive patients affected by stable or active relapsing-remitting disease. While CD8+ and CD4+ T cells were isolated negatively, TEMRA cells were enriched by FACS. Concerning this clonotype itself: Its antigen is unidentified.

Per the germline V gene, CDR1 is MNHEY and CDR2 is SMNVEV (reference sequence). The CDR3 is made up of 14 amino acids. V was pared by 4 bases and J by 6 bases, with 6 bases of the junction left unmatched. This TCR was sampled from a human donor with multiple sclerosis. This chain links TRBV27 with TRBJ2-7, with 10 bases lining up with TRBD2. The sequenced material came from CD8+ T cells from PBMCs. In nucleotides, the CDR3 is TGTGCCAGCAGTTCCCCAGCGGGGGGGGCCGAGCAGTACTTC. Residues: CASSSPAGGAEQYF.